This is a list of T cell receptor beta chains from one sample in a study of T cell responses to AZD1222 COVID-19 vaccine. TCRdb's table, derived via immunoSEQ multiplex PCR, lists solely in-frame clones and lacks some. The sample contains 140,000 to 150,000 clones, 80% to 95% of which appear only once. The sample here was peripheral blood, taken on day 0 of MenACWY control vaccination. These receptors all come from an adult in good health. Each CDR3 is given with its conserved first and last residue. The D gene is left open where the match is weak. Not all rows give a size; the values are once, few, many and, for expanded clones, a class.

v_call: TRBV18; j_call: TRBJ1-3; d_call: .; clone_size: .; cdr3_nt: TGTGCCAGCTCACCACCCTACAGTCTCTCTGGAAACACCATATATTTT; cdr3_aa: CASSPPYSLSGNTIYF
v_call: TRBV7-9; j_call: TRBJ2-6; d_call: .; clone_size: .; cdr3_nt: TGTGCCAGCAGCTTGCTAGCGGGGGCCAACGTCCTGACTTTC; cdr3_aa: CASSLLAGANVLTF
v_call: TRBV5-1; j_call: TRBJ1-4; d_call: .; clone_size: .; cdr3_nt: TGCGCCAGCAGCTCAAGTGGGGATAGTGAAAAACTGTTTTTT; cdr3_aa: CASSSSGDSEKLFF
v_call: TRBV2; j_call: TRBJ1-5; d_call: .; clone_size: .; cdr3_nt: TGTGCCAGCAGTGAGACGAGCGGGGGACCTAATAGCAATCAGCCCCAGCATTTT; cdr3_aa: CASSETSGGPNSNQPQHF
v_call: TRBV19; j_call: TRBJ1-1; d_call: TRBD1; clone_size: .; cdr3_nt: TGTGCCAGTAGGGACAGGGAAGGTTTTTCTGAAGCTTTCTTT; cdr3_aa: CASRDREGFSEAFF
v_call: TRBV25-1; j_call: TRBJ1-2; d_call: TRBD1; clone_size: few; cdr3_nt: TGTGCCAGCAGTCGGGGACAGGGTAGCTATGGCTACACCTTC; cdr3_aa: CASSRGQGSYGYTF
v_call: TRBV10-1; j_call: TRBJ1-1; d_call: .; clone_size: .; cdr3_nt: TGCGCCAGCAGAGGCCAGGAGAACACTGAAGCTTTCTTT; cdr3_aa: CASRGQENTEAFF
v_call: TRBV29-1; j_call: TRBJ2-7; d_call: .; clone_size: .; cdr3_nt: TGCAGCGTTGAAGCGGACCCAACCTACGAGCAGTACTTC; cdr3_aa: CSVEADPTYEQYF
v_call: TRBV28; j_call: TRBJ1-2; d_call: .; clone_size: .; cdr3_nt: TGTGCCAGCAGTTCTACTCAGGGACACCTGCTTGGTGGGTATGGCTACACCTTC; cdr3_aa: CASSSTQGHLLGGYGYTF
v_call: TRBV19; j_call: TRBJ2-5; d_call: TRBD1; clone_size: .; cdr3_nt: TGTGCCAGTAGTATAAGGCTGGGGACAGGGGAGACCCAGTACTTC; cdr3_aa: CASSIRLGTGETQYF
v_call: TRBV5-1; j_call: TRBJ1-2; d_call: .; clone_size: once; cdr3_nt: TGCGCCAGCAGCCCCCTCCGGCCCCCTCAAGGCTACACCTTC; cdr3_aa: CASSPLRPPQGYTF
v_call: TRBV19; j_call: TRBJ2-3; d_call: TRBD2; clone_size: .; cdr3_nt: TGTGCCAGCCGGACTAGCGCTAGCACAGATACGCAGTATTTT; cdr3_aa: CASRTSASTDTQYF
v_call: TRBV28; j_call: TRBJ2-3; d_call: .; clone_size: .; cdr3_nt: TGTGCCAGCAGTCCCCCCAGCACAGATACGCAGTATTTT; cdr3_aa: CASSPPSTDTQYF
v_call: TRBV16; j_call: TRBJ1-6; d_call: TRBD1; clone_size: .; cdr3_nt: TGTGCCAGCAGCCCGAACAGGGGGCCTTCACCCCTCCACTTT; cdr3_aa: CASSPNRGPSPLHF
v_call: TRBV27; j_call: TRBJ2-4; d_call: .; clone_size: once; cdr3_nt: TGTGCCAGCAGTCCTCTAGTGTGGAACATTCAGTACTTC; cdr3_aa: CASSPLVWNIQYF
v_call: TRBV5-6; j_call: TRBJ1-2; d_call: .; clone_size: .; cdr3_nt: TGTGCCAGCAGCTTGGGACAGAACGACTATGGCTACACCTTC; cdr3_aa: CASSLGQNDYGYTF
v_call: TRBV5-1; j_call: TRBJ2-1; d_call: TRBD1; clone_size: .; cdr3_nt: TGCGCCAGCAGCCCGCAGGGGGTACAATACAATGAGCAGTTCTTC; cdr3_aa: CASSPQGVQYNEQFF
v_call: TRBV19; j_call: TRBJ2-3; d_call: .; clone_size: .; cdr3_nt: TGTGCCAGTAGTATAGAACCGGAGGGATGGGCAGATACGCAGTATTTT; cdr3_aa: CASSIEPEGWADTQYF